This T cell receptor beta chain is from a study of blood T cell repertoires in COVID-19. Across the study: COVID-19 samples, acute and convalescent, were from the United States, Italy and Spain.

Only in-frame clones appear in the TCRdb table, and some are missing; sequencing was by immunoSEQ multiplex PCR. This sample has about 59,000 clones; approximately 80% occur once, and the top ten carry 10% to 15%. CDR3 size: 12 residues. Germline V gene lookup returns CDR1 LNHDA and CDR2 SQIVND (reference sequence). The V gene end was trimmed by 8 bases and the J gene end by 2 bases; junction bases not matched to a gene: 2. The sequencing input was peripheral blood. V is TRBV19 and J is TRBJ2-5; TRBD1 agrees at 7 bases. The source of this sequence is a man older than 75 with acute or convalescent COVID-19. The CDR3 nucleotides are TGTGCCAGTGGGACAGTTCAAGAGACCCAGTACTTC. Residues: CASGTVQETQYF.